Listed below are T cell receptor beta chains from one sample, sequenced in a study of T cells in localized non-small cell lung cancer. Sequenced by immunoSEQ multiplex PCR; TCRdb stores in-frame clones only, minus some. The sample lists about 33,000 clones, around 90% occurring once. Here the sequenced sample was peripheral blood mononuclear cells, taken before any cancer treatment. Receptors originate from a man aged 40-75 years with stage III lung adenocarcinoma. Both conserved end residues are part of each CDR3.

v_gene	j_gene	CDR3aa
TRBV5-1	TRBJ2-3	CASASGQNKWDTQYF
TRBV30	TRBJ1-2	CAWSFRAAGTSGYTF
TRBV11-1	TRBJ2-6	CASSPSNSGANVLTF
TRBV19	TRBJ2-3	CASSSVPRTDTQYF
TRBV4-2	TRBJ1-6	CASSQNSGRGVPLHF
TRBV11-2	TRBJ2-3	CASSLRSTDTQYF
TRBV5-8	TRBJ1-5	CASSFGTGVYSNQPQHF
TRBV19	TRBJ2-5	CASSMLAGSETQYF
TRBV29-1	TRBJ2-3	CSVTPLGTGPQYF
TRBV30	TRBJ1-1	CAWSPSTGSGAFF
TRBV20-1	TRBJ2-7	CSASKSHEQYF
TRBV6-5	TRBJ1-1	CASSYSGNMNTEAFF
TRBV6-1	TRBJ2-7	CASSDYGLGAGYEQYF
TRBV5-8	TRBJ2-7	CASRAQGAIYEQYF
TRBV4-1	TRBJ1-1	CASSQAHRGRGEAFF
TRBV7-3	TRBJ2-7	CASSSRDSYEQYF